The 17 T cell receptor beta chains below were found in one sample sequenced in a study of T cell clonotyping in hematopoietic cell transplantation. The table came from immunoSEQ multiplex PCR; TCRdb's copy has only in-frame clones and leaves some out. The data show some 36,000 clones, roughly 94% seen once. The time point: recipient sample about 28 days before transplant, after cytoreduction. Sequences were derived from peripheral blood mononuclear cells, sampled before stem cell transplant. Source of these receptors: a man in his forties or fifties with chronic myeloid leukemia. Some clones in this sample may be carry-over from other donors' samples.

The V call is TRBV5-1, the J call TRBJ1-2; 11 bases are a match to TRBD1. The CDR3 totals 15 residues. V lost 3 bases, J lost 2 bases, and 3 bases stayed unmatched. CDR1 is SGHRS and CDR2 is YFSETQ in the germline V gene. The CDR3 coding sequence is TGCGCCAGCAGCTGGAGGACAGGGGGCAACTATGGCTACACCTTC. Protein: CASSWRTGGNYGYTF.

The V and J genes are TRBV9 and TRBJ1-1; tentatively, D is TRBD1 (6 bases). With 0 bases removed from V and 3 bases from J, the gap between germline ends came to 9 bases. Germline values: CDR1 SGDLS, CDR2 YYNGEE. This CDR3 region has 14 residues. The DNA of the CDR3 is TGTGCCAGCAGCGTAGGCGGGGGCCACACTGAAGCTTTCTTT. Amino acids: CASSVGGGHTEAFF.

Sample share makes this clone medium-sized. The chain combines TRBV18 with TRBJ1-2, with 9 positions matching TRBD1. J lost 6 bases, V lost 3 bases, and 11 bases had no gene match. From germline, CDR1 is KGHSH and CDR2 LQKENI. CDR3 size: 16 residues. The CDR3: CASSPYEGQGEDGYTF. The CDR3 DNA reads as TGTGCCAGCTCACCCTATGAGGGACAGGGTGAAGATGGCTACACCTTC.

This sequence joins TRBV11-2 and TRBJ1-1; D not resolved. The CDR3 extends over 14 amino acids. In germline, CDR1 is SGHAT, CDR2 FQNNGV. V lost 5 bases to trimming and J lost 1 base, with 11 bases between them. CDR3 bases: TGTGCCAGCAGCCCGGGTCTAACGAACACTGAAGCTTTCTTT. Amino acid sequence: CASSPGLTNTEAFF.

The chain joins TRBV7-9 to TRBJ2-3, with D uncertain. The CDR3 spans 12 residues. The ends were cut back, 0 bases at V and 6 bases at J, with 4 bases in the middle. Looked up from germline, CDR1 is SEHNR and CDR2 is FQNEAQ (reference sequence). The DNA of the CDR3 is TGTGCCAGCAGCTTAGCCGCGGATACGCAGTATTTT. Protein: CASSLAADTQYF.

The chain uses TRBV11-2 and TRBJ2-1; tentatively, D is TRBD1 (5 bases). This CDR3 has 12 amino acids. The germline CDR1 and CDR2 sequences are SGHAT and FQNNGV. The V and J ends lost 5 bases and 15 bases respectively, with 17 bases between them. CDR3 DNA: TGTGCCAGCAGCCCCGACGGGTTTAGGGGGTTCTTC. It translates to CASSPDGFRGFF.

The chain links TRBV5-1 to TRBJ1-4, with D possibly being TRBD1 (5 bases). Trimming cost V 4 bases and J 3 bases, with 13 bases left between them. The germline V gene encodes CDR1 SGHRS and CDR2 YFSETQ. The CDR3 spans 15 residues. The CDR3 is CASSPRDGANEKLFF. CDR3 DNA sequence: TGCGCCAGCAGCCCCCGGGACGGCGCTAATGAAAAACTGTTTTTT.

The chain employs TRBV30 and TRBJ2-3; unclear D gene. Germline assignment: CDR1 GTSNPN and CDR2 SVGIG (reference sequence). Trimming left V 5 bases short and J 2 bases short, with 8 bases between. There are 12 residues in the CDR3. CDR3 region: CAWGQTTDTQYF. For the CDR3, the DNA is TGTGCCTGGGGGCAGACCACAGATACGCAGTATTTT.

This chain connects TRBV19 to TRBJ1-1, with TRBD1 matching over 7 bases. Germline-derived CDR1 and CDR2 are LNHDA and SQIVND (reference sequence). This CDR3 is 16 amino acids long. V lost 1 base and J lost 1; bases outside the gene matches: 6. This CDR3 reads CASSIGRGQPNTEAFF. Written as DNA, the CDR3 is TGTGCCAGTAGTATAGGAAGGGGGCAACCGAACACTGAAGCTTTCTTT.

CDR3 in amino acids: CASSPPGLAIEQYF. The CDR3 DNA sequence: TGTGCCAGCAGCCCACCGGGACTAGCGATCGAGCAGTACTTC. The V and J genes are TRBV7-8 and TRBJ2-7; 10 positions match TRBD2. V shed 5 bases, J shed 6 bases, and the junction held 7 bases outside the gene matches. The CDR3 loop spans 14 amino acids. Germline V gene lookup returns CDR1 SGHVS and CDR2 FQNEAQ.

This sequence joins TRBV5-6 and TRBJ1-3, with D uncertain. The germline CDR1 and CDR2 sequences are SGHDT and YYEEEE. Trimming pared 2 bases from V and 0 bases from J, leaving 12 bases between. The CDR3 loop spans 16 amino acids. CDR3 DNA sequence: TGTGCCAGCAGCTTCTTCACGTCGTACTCTGGAAACACCATATATTTT. Translated, it gives CASSFFTSYSGNTIYF.

The rearrangement uses TRBV6-1 and TRBJ2-5; 7 bases align to TRBD2. V gave up 4 bases and J gave up 2 bases; unmatched junction bases: 7. Germline V gene lookup returns CDR1 MNHNS and CDR2 SASEGT. This CDR3 comprises 15 residues. The CDR3 coding sequence is TGTGCCAGCAGTGCCCTGGGGAGGGAACAAGAGACCCAGTACTTC. Its protein is CASSALGREQETQYF.

The V and J genes are TRBV30 and TRBJ2-5; unclear D gene. The CDR3 spans 12 residues. V was cut by 2 bases and J by 1 base, with 5 bases left in between. The germline V gene encodes CDR1 GTSNPN and CDR2 SVGIG (reference sequence). For the CDR3, the DNA is TGTGCCTGGAGTAAAGCCCAAGAGACCCAGTACTTC. Translation gives CAWSKAQETQYF.

This clone showed up just once. The chain uses TRBV10-3 and TRBJ1-2; perhaps TRBD1 as D (6 bases). The V end lost 6 bases, the J end lost 6 bases, and 17 bases lay between the germline ends. The CDR3 extends over 14 amino acids. Germline loops: CDR1 ENHRY, CDR2 SYGVKD. In DNA form, the CDR3 reads TGTGCCATCAGCCGGACAGAGGGAGATGATGGCTACACCTTC. Translation: CAISRTEGDDGYTF.

The CDR3 loop reads CASSLDVRGGYTF. DNA of the CDR3: TGTGCCAGCAGCTTGGATGTCAGAGGGGGCTACACCTTC. The chain has TRBV5-4 and TRBJ1-2; D remains unclear. CDR1 is SGHNT and CDR2 is YYREEE in the germline V gene (reference sequence). V lost 0 bases and J 8 bases, leaving 11 bases between the germline ends. The CDR3 is 13 residues long. The full variable domain, in which reference TRBV5-4 and TRBJ1-2 provide the parts outside the CDR3, is ETGVTQSPTHLIKTRGQQVTLRCSSQSGHNTVSWYQQALGQGPQFIFQYYREEENGRGNFPPRFSGLQFPNYSSELNVNALELDDSALYLCASSLDVRGGYTFGSGTRLTVV.

The rearrangement joins TRBV11-2 to TRBJ2-3, with unresolved D. The CDR3 has 14 amino acids. The V end was cut by 7 bases, the J end by 0 bases, with 11 bases between. Germline CDR1 and CDR2: SGHAT and FQNNGV. The CDR3 DNA reads as TGTGCCAGCACCTCATCTTCTAGCACAGATACGCAGTATTTT. Protein product: CASTSSSSTDTQYF.

The chain uses TRBV7-2 and TRBJ2-5; 8 positions match TRBD2. After removal of 1 base from V and 5 bases from J, the junction contained 6 bases not matched to a gene. The length of the CDR3 is 15 residues. Germline values: CDR1 SGHTA, CDR2 FQGNSA. The CDR3 region is CASSLVAGFKETQYF. For the CDR3, the DNA is TGTGCCAGCAGCTTAGTAGCGGGGTTCAAGGAGACCCAGTACTTC.